The 16 T cell receptor beta chains reported below all come from one sample, sequenced in a study of vaccination and CD4 T cells after COVID-19. Treatment: approximately nine-day PBMC culture with coronavirus spike peptide pools or control peptides (ViraFEST assay). The Oncomine TCR Beta short-read assay was applied to DNA of cultured CD4+ T cells. TCRdb processed the PCR reads anew with MiXCR; each CDR3 protein has one entry. The sample contains about 16,000 distinct CDR3 sequences, 53% of which appear only once. The antigens of these receptors remain unknown. This material consisted of CD4+ T cells from blood, cultured in vitro, taken before SARS-CoV-2 vaccination. The source is a human donor who had recovered from COVID-19.

This clonotype was counted once. The chain employs TRBV12-3 or TRBV12-4 and TRBJ1-5; 7 positions match TRBD1. CDR3 length: 15 residues. V shed 6 bases and J 6 bases; nucleotides not matched to a gene: 11. The CDR3 DNA sequence: TGTGCCAGCAGGAGTCGACAGGGAGGGGCTCAGCCCCAGCATTTT. Translating gives CASRSRQGGAQPQHF.

The V and J genes are TRBV6-1 and TRBJ1-3; D gene ambiguous. Germline V gives CDR1 MNHNS, CDR2 SASEGT. The V end was cut by 5 bases, the J end by 0 bases, with 8 bases between. The CDR3 totals 14 residues. CDR3 residues: CASSMDPSGNTIYF. CDR3 sequence (DNA): TGTGCCAGCAGTATGGACCCCTCTGGAAACACCATATATTTT.

The chain links TRBV28 to TRBJ1-5; the D gene is possibly TRBD1 (6 bases). V gave up 6 bases and J gave up 0 bases, with 15 bases separating them. The germline V gene encodes CDR1 MDHEN and CDR2 SYDVKM. The CDR3 is 16 amino acids. CDR3 loop: CASSELTGASNQPQHF. The CDR3 bases are TGTGCCAGCAGCGAATTGACAGGAGCTAGCAATCAGCCCCAGCATTTT.

This clonotype has more than one count but fewer than ten. One end of the junction is discordant with germline, which a read error may explain. The genes are TRBV29-1 and TRBJ1-1; no reliable D call. This CDR3 has 13 residues. The germline CDR1 and CDR2 sequences are SQVTM and ANQGSEA. In DNA, the CDR3 is TGCAGCGTTCAAGAGACGACGAACACTGAAGCTTTCTTT. Residues: CSVQETTNTEAFF.

This clonotype was counted a few times. Here the CDR3 reads CASSLTRQQQHYGYTF. The CDR3 DNA reads as TGTGCCAGCAGCTTAACTAGGCAACAGCAACACTATGGCTACACCTTC. V gene TRBV7-2 combines with J gene TRBJ1-2; D is unclear. V lost 2 bases to trimming and J lost 3 bases, with 16 bases between them. Germline CDR1 is SGHTA and CDR2 is FQGNSA. The CDR3 spans 16 residues.

The V and J genes are TRBV4-1 and TRBJ1-5; TRBD1 matches at 10 bases. Germline values: CDR1 MGHRA, CDR2 YSYEKL. This CDR3 has 13 residues. J gave up 4 bases and V 8 bases, and 2 bases lay outside the gene matches. The CDR3 is CASGGQGNQPQHF. CDR3 in DNA: TGCGCCAGCGGGGGACAGGGGAATCAGCCCCAGCATTTT.

This chain uses TRBV12-3 or TRBV12-4 with TRBJ2-5; TRBD2 agrees at 11 bases. V dropped 2 bases and J dropped 3; count of bases not matched to a gene: 2. CDR3 length: 15 residues. For the CDR3, the DNA is TGTGCCAGCAGTTTACCGGGACTAGCGGAAGAGACCCAGTACTTC. It translates to CASSLPGLAEETQYF.

V is TRBV15 and J is TRBJ2-5; perhaps TRBD2 as D (6 bases). Deletions cut 1 base from V and 3 bases from J, with 12 bases between. This CDR3 is 15 amino acids long. CDR1 LNHNV and CDR2 YYDKDF come from the germline V gene (reference sequence). Here the CDR3 DNA reads TGTGCCACCAGCAGAGCCCCCCGGAGGGAAGAGACCCAGTACTTC. It codes for CATSRAPRREETQYF.

The genes are TRBV7-2 and TRBJ2-4; D possibly uses TRBD1 or TRBD2 (6 bases each). Germline CDR1 SGHTA, CDR2 FQGNSA. With 1 base removed from V and 0 bases from J, the gap between germline ends came to 13 bases. This CDR3 has 17 residues. CDR3 in DNA: TGTGCCAGCAGCTTAGTCGGGTGGGGGGCAGCCAAAAACATTCAGTACTTC. It translates to CASSLVGWGAAKNIQYF.

The chain has TRBV4-1 and TRBJ2-7, with 11 nucleotides matching TRBD2. Germline V gene lookup returns CDR1 MGHRA and CDR2 YSYEKL. Germline trimming cut 4 bases from V and 0 bases from J; bases unmatched to any gene: 11. This CDR3 has 18 amino acids. CDR3 protein: CASSRGILLAGDSYEQYF. The CDR3 DNA reads TGCGCCAGCAGCCGAGGAATATTACTAGCGGGAGACTCCTACGAGCAGTACTTC.

The chain uses TRBV6-4 and TRBJ2-1; the match to TRBD2 covers 8 bases. The germline V gene encodes CDR1 MRHNA and CDR2 SNTAGT. J gave up 3 bases and V 5 bases, and 21 bases lay outside the gene matches. The CDR3 is 20 amino acids. Here the CDR3 reads CASSKMWGPGLGPNYNEQFF. The CDR3 DNA follows: TGTGCCAGCAGTAAGATGTGGGGACCGGGACTAGGACCGAACTACAATGAGCAGTTCTTC.

This clonotype was detected only a few times. This rearrangement joins TRBV6-5 to TRBJ1-1, with D perhaps TRBD1 (5 bases). The V and J ends lost 0 bases and 5 bases respectively, with 13 bases between them. From germline, CDR1 is MNHEY and CDR2 SVGAGI. CDR3 size: 15 residues. The CDR3 here is CASSYSGGKKTEAFF. In DNA, the CDR3 is TGTGCCAGCAGTTACTCTGGGGGTAAGAAGACTGAAGCTTTCTTT.

This clonotype was detected only a few times. The chain joins TRBV9 to TRBJ2-6; 8 positions match TRBD1. The CDR3 is made up of 18 amino acids. Trimming cost V 0 bases and J 2 bases; bases outside gene matches: 7. Germline values: CDR1 SGDLS, CDR2 YYNGEE. The CDR3 reads CASSVAQGAQAGANVLTF. In DNA, the CDR3 is TGTGCCAGCAGCGTAGCCCAGGGGGCGCAAGCTGGGGCCAACGTCCTGACTTTC.

This clonotype was counted only a few times. CDR3: CASSLSGLGGYTF. Written as DNA, the CDR3 is TGTGCCAGCAGTTTATCAGGGTTGGGTGGCTACACCTTC. The J gene is TRBJ1-2, the V gene TRBV27; no clear D. CDR1 and CDR2 (germline): MNHEY, SMNVEV (reference sequence). The ends were cut back, 0 bases at V and 7 bases at J, with 9 bases in the middle. CDR3 length: 13 amino acids.

This chain uses TRBV2 with TRBJ2-7; 10 nucleotides match TRBD1. The V gene end was trimmed by 6 bases and the J gene end by 0 bases; junction bases not matched to a gene: 5. Germline values: CDR1 SNHLY, CDR2 FYNNEI. The CDR3 totals 15 residues. CDR3 DNA sequence: TGTGCCAGCAGACGGACAGGGGGGCTCTCCTACGAGCAGTACTTC. Translated: CASRRTGGLSYEQYF.

The rearrangement uses TRBV6-4 and TRBJ2-3, with a possible D match to TRBD1 (5 bases). Trimming pared 6 bases from V and 10 bases from J, leaving 17 bases between. The CDR3 spans 13 residues. Germline V CDR1 and CDR2: MRHNA, SNTAGT. The CDR3 coding sequence is TGTGCCAGCAGGGCCCGGGCAGACAGTCCGCAGTATTTT. This codes for CASRARADSPQYF.